This TCR beta chain is from a study of response to subunit inactivated influenza vaccine. Details on this clonotype: What it binds is not known.

A single record per CDR3 protein comes from TCRdb applying MiXCR to the RT-PCR reads. The sample includes about 520,000 distinct CDR3 sequences, 25% seen only once; the top ten take less than 2.5%. Study-level results: New T cells are recruited in small numbers by each seasonal influenza vaccination, according to the authors' suggestion.

Looked up from germline, CDR1 is SGHVS and CDR2 is FNYEAQ. V was shortened by 1 base and J by 7 bases, with 14 bases between the two germline ends. The CDR3 is made up of 15 amino acids. This receptor was obtained from a man aged 50-60 years who received an inactivated influenza vaccine. The sequences come from CD4+ T cells sorted from PBMCs, collected around 5 days after vaccination. The chain employs TRBV7-6 and TRBJ2-1; D gene uncertain. The CDR3 DNA follows: TGTGCCAGCAGCTTAGAATGGAGCCGGAGAAATGAGCAGTTCTTC. This encodes CASSLEWSRRNEQFF.